This T cell receptor (beta chain) was retrieved from a study of spatial heterogeneity in lung cancer. V gave up 5 bases and J gave up 2 bases, with 11 bases separating them. The CDR3 is made up of 14 amino acids. CDR1 SGHAT and CDR2 FQDESV come from the germline V gene (reference sequence). As to time point: sample taken at primary tumor resection. The donors, 72 patients with untreated early-stage non-small cell lung cancer, provided the samples. TCRdb re-called the 5' RACE reads with MiXCR, one entry per CDR3 protein. The sample holds 100,000 to 110,000 distinct CDR3 sequences, 3.5% to 5% seen once. This clonotype appeared a few times. Its antigen remains unknown. Study-wide findings and caveats: Mutation counts in tumors were tracked by counts of expanded intratumoral alpha and beta TCRs. Tumor T cells had an estimated coverage that came to approximately 7.7% for alpha chains and roughly 13% for beta chains. Quantities of ubiquitous and regional expanded TCRs paralleled ubiquitous and regional nonsynonymous mutations, respectively.

The gene calls are TRBV11-1 and TRBJ2-3; the D gene could be TRBD1 or TRBD2 (6 bases each). Sequenced material: lung tumor tissue, taken at surgery. The TCR sequence derives from a male donor with early-stage non-small cell lung cancer. The CDR3 region is CASSRRGNTDTQYF. The CDR3 DNA is TGTGCCAGCAGCAGGAGGGGGAACACAGATACGCAGTATTTT.